These 9 T cell receptor beta chains were sequenced from one sample in a study of cytomegalovirus exposure and HLA in healthy donors. The PCR contained 60 Vbeta and 13 Jbeta primers. This table comes from immunoSEQ multiplex PCR, and its TCRdb copy is limited to in-frame clones, with some not included. In the table there are approximately 150,000 clones, over 75% of which are singletons. Sequencing was done on a sample of PBMCs. The receptors stem from a woman aged 25 to 45 in good health and CMV-seronegative.

About this clone itself: The junction shows a germline mismatch at one end, possibly a read error. The J gene is TRBJ1-2, the V gene TRBV5-1; D may be TRBD1 (5 bases). Per the germline V gene, CDR1 is SGHRS and CDR2 is YFSETQ. This CDR3 has 14 amino acids. This CDR3 reads CASSPDRTIYGYPF. Written as DNA, the CDR3 is TGCGCCAGCAGCCCTGACAGAACCATCTATGGCTACCCCTTC.

In DNA form, the CDR3 reads TGTGCCAGCAGCCCTCCCGCAGACAGTGGGGTTAATCAGCCCCAGCATTTT. Protein product: CASSPPADSGVNQPQHF. The rearrangement uses TRBV28 and TRBJ1-5; perhaps TRBD1 as D (5 bases). The CDR3 has 17 residues. CDR1 is MDHEN, CDR2 SYDVKM, per germline. Trimming removed 6 bases at V and 4 bases at J, with 22 bases between.

This clone showed up just once. V and J are TRBV7-2 and TRBJ1-5; 7 positions match TRBD1. The CDR3 length is 16 residues. Germline CDR1 SGHTA, CDR2 FQGNSA. V was pared by 4 bases and J by 0 bases, with 6 bases of the junction left unmatched. The CDR3 reads CASSWVGTDSNQPQHF. Written as DNA, the CDR3 is TGTGCCAGCAGCTGGGTTGGGACAGATAGCAATCAGCCCCAGCATTTT. Drawing the rest from reference TRBV7-2 and TRBJ1-5, the complete variable domain is GAGVSQSPSNKVTEKGKDVELRCDPISGHTALYWYRQSLGQGLEFLIYFQGNSAPDKSGLPSDRFSAERTGGSVSTLTIQRTQQEDSAVYLCASSWVGTDSNQPQHFGDGTRLSIL.

This clone showed up just once. CDR3 in amino acids: CASSQDSAGAPDTQYF. DNA for the CDR3: TGCGCCAGCAGCCAAGATTCCGCGGGAGCCCCAGATACGCAGTATTTT. V usage is TRBV4-3 and J usage is TRBJ2-3, with 7 nucleotides matching TRBD2. CDR1 is LGHNA and CDR2 is YSLEER in the germline V gene. Unmatched junction bases numbered 7, after V lost 0 bases and J lost 4 bases. CDR3 length: 16 residues.

This clone was counted only a few times. The chain is built from TRBV5-6 and TRBJ2-1; D is ambiguous. The CDR3 has 14 amino acids. The ends were cut back, 4 bases at V and 2 bases at J, with 10 bases in the middle. Germline V gives CDR1 SGHDT, CDR2 YYEEEE. The CDR3 sequence: CASSRLSAYNEQFF. The CDR3 nucleotides are TGTGCCAGCAGCCGGTTGAGTGCCTACAATGAGCAGTTCTTC.

The chain couples TRBV29-1 to TRBJ2-1; 11 bases are a match to TRBD2. The CDR3 covers 15 residues. V lost 4 bases, J lost 10 bases, and 12 bases stayed unmatched. Germline V lookup: CDR1 SQVTM, CDR2 ANQGSEA. CDR3 bases: TGCAGCGTTGTAACTAGCGGGAGATTATTATACGAGCAGTTCTTC. This encodes CSVVTSGRLLYEQFF.

This chain joins TRBV13 and TRBJ1-4; possible D gene TRBD1, 5 bases. Between the trimmed V and J ends, which lost 3 bases and 8 bases, there was a span of 10 bases. Germline-derived CDR1 and CDR2 are PRHDT and FYEKMQ (reference sequence). The CDR3 is made up of 13 amino acids. In DNA form, the CDR3 reads TGTGCCAGCAGCTTTCAGGGCAACGAAAAACTGTTTTTT. Translating it yields CASSFQGNEKLFF.

This sequence joins TRBV18 and TRBJ2-5; 11 positions match TRBD2. The CDR3 covers 14 residues. V lost 4 bases and J lost 4; bases outside the gene matches: 2. The germline V gene encodes CDR1 KGHSH and CDR2 LQKENI. CDR3 bases: TGTGCCAGCTCACGCGGGACTAGCGGAGAGACCCAGTACTTC. Encoded protein: CASSRGTSGETQYF.

Here the CDR3 reads CASSVGGSDQPQHF. The DNA of the CDR3 is TGTGCCAGCAGCGTCGGAGGGTCTGATCAGCCCCAGCATTTT. The V and J genes are TRBV9 and TRBJ1-5; D call uncertain. The CDR3 spans 14 residues. Per germline, CDR1 SGDLS and CDR2 YYNGEE. Trimming removed 2 bases from V and 5 bases from J, with 11 bases in between.